One sample yielded the 12 T cell receptor beta chains listed below, sequenced in a study of PD-1 blockade in classical Hodgkin lymphoma. Produced via immunoSEQ multiplex PCR; TCRdb's table is partial and in-frame only. The sample consists of about 15,000 clones, roughly 86% of them appearing once. Sample time point: newly diagnosed, previously untreated cHL patient sample. The specimen was peripheral blood mononuclear cells (PBMCs). All receptors come from a human donor with classical Hodgkin lymphoma.

CDR3 protein: CASSLRQGITEAFF. The DNA for the CDR3 is TGCGCCAGCAGCTTAAGACAGGGTATCACTGAAGCTTTCTTT. The chain is built from TRBV5-1 and TRBJ1-1; 7 bases map to TRBD1. Germline CDR1 SGHRS, CDR2 YFSETQ. CDR3 size: 14 residues. V shed 2 bases and J 4 bases; nucleotides not matched to a gene: 5. The variable domain in full, completed from reference TRBV5-1 and TRBJ1-1, reads KAGVTQTPRYLIKTRGQQVTLSCSPISGHRSVSWYQQTPGQGLQFLFEYFSETQRNKGNFPGRFSGRQFSNSRSEMNVSTLELGDSALYLCASSLRQGITEAFFGQGTRLTVV.

This chain joins TRBV7-9 and TRBJ1-1; D uncertain. Trimming cost V 0 bases and J 5 bases, with 13 bases left between them. The CDR3 extends over 15 amino acids. Germline V lookup: CDR1 SEHNR, CDR2 FQNEAQ (reference sequence). The CDR3 coding sequence is TGTGCCAGCAGCTTAGCAGAGGGTCTAAGGACTGAAGCTTTCTTT. Its translation is CASSLAEGLRTEAFF.

This clone was seen a single time. The rearrangement joins TRBV7-9 to TRBJ1-3, with D unclear. This CDR3 comprises 13 residues. CDR1 and CDR2 from the germline V gene are SEHNR and FQNEAQ (reference sequence). Trimming removed 2 bases at V and 4 bases at J, with 6 bases between. As DNA, the CDR3 is TGTGCCAGCAGCTTACTCGCCGGAAACACCATATATTTT. Protein sequence: CASSLLAGNTIYF.

This chain uses TRBV2 with TRBJ2-7, with 11 nucleotides matching TRBD2. The CDR3 totals 14 residues. CDR1 is SNHLY and CDR2 is FYNNEI in the germline V gene. V was pared by 6 bases and J by 6 bases, with 7 bases of the junction left unmatched. DNA for the CDR3: TGTGCCAGCAGAGCACTAGCGGGAGTATCCGAGCAGTACTTC. Its translation: CASRALAGVSEQYF. The complete variable domain, with remaining parts taken from reference TRBV2 and TRBJ2-7, reads EPEVTQTPSHQVTQMGQEVILRCVPISNHLYFYWYRQILGQKVEFLVSFYNNEISEKSEIFDDQFSVERPDGSNFTLKIRSTKLEDSAMYFCASRALAGVSEQYFGPGTRLTVT.

In the case of this clone: One end of the junction does not line up with germline, which may come from a read error. The CDR3 is CTSSDAGGDYGYTF. CDR3 nucleotide sequence: TGTACCAGCAGTGACGCGGGGGGAGACTATGGCTACACCTTC. V is TRBV5-4 and J is TRBJ1-2; weak D call: TRBD1 (5 bases). The CDR3 sequence is 14 residues long. Germline loops: CDR1 SGHNT, CDR2 YYREEE (reference sequence).

The chain recombines TRBV18 with TRBJ2-1; perhaps TRBD2 as D (6 bases). Trimming left V 4 bases short and J 4 bases short, with 20 bases between. Germline lookup yields CDR1 KGHSH and CDR2 LQKENI. The CDR3 contains 17 residues. CDR3 DNA: TGTGCCAGCTCACTCTCCGCGGAGGGACGACGGTACAATGAGCAGTTCTTC. It yields the protein CASSLSAEGRRYNEQFF. The full variable domain, completed using reference TRBV18 and TRBJ2-1, is NAGVMQNPRHLVRRRGQEARLRCSPMKGHSHVYWYRQLPEEGLKFMVYLQKENIIDESGMPKERFSAEFPKEGPSILRIQQVVRGDSAAYFCASSLSAEGRRYNEQFFGPGTRLTVL.

The chain combines TRBV19 with TRBJ1-1; a weak D match, TRBD1 (6 bases). The CDR3 loop spans 15 amino acids. CDR1 and CDR2 from the germline V gene are LNHDA and SQIVND (reference sequence). V lost 7 bases to trimming and J lost 0 bases, with 15 bases between them. The CDR3 loop reads CASTQTGYLNTEAFF. Written as DNA, the CDR3 is TGTGCCAGTACTCAGACAGGCTATCTGAACACTGAAGCTTTCTTT.

The V and J genes are TRBV2 and TRBJ2-1; no firm D call. V shed 6 bases and J shed 6 bases, with 9 bases lying between them. This CDR3 has 12 amino acids. The germline gives CDR1 SNHLY, CDR2 FYNNEI. The CDR3 loop is CASRPFVNEQFF. The CDR3 coding sequence is TGTGCCAGCAGGCCGTTTGTCAATGAGCAGTTCTTC.

V is TRBV6-1 and J is TRBJ2-3; 14 nucleotides line up with TRBD2. The CDR3 loop spans 15 amino acids. Per the germline V gene, CDR1 is MNHNS and CDR2 is SASEGT. V shed 3 bases and J 6 bases; nucleotides not matched to a gene: 2. CDR3 bases: TGTGCCAGCAGTGAGGGACTAGCGGGAGCGGATACGCAGTATTTT. Its translation is CASSEGLAGADTQYF.

The gene calls are TRBV5-4 and TRBJ2-7; D is undetermined. The germline V gene has CDR1 SGHNT and CDR2 YYREEE (reference sequence). This CDR3 contains 14 residues. Trimming took off 4 bases at V and 1 base at J, with 12 bases between the two ends. CDR3 DNA sequence: TGTGCCAGCAGCCCGCCAAGGGCATCCTACGAGCAGTACTTC. Protein: CASSPPRASYEQYF.

J is TRBJ2-3 and V is TRBV4-1, with D possibly being TRBD1 (6 bases). Germline V gives CDR1 MGHRA, CDR2 YSYEKL. Trimming left V 1 base short and J 5 bases short, with 10 bases between. This CDR3 is 14 amino acids long. The CDR3 DNA sequence: TGCGCCAGCAGCCAAGTGCCGACAGGAGATACGCAGTATTTT. Protein sequence: CASSQVPTGDTQYF.

The chain carries TRBV5-1 and TRBJ1-1; D is unclear. Germline V gene data show CDR1 as SGHRS and CDR2 as YFSETQ. CDR3 size: 14 residues. The V end lost 1 base, the J end lost 4 bases, and 11 bases lay between the germline ends. The CDR3 DNA is TGCGCCAGCAGCTTGCTCCTACGTAGCACTGAAGCTTTCTTT. It codes for CASSLLLRSTEAFF.